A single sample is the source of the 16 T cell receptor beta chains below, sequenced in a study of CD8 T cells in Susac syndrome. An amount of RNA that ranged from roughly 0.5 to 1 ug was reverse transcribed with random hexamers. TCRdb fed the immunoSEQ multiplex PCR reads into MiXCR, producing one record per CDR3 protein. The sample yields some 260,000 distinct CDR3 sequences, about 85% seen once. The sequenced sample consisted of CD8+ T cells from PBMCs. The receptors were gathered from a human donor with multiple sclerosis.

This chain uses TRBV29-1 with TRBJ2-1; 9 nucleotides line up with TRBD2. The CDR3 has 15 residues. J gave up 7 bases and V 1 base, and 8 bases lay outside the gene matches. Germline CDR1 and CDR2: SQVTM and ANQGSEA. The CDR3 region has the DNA TGCAGCGTTGAAGGGTTTAGCGGGAGTGGAAATGAGCAGTTCTTC. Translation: CSVEGFSGSGNEQFF.

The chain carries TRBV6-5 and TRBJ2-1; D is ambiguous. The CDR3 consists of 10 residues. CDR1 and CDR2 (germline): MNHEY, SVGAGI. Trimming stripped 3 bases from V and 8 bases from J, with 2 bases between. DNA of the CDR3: TGTGCCAGCAGTTATTATGAGCAGTTCTTC. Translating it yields CASSYYEQFF.

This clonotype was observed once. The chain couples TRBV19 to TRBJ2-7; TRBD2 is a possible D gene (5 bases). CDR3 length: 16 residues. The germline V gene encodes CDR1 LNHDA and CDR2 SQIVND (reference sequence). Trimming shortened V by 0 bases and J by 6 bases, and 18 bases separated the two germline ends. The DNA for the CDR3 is TGTGCCAGTAGTATAGACGGACTGGAGTTGTGGGGCGAGCAGTACTTC. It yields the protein CASSIDGLELWGEQYF.

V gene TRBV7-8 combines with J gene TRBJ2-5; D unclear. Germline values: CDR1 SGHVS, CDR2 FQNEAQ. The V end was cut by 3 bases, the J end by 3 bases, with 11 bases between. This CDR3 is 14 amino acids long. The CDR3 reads CASSLNGRKETQYF. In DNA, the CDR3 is TGTGCCAGCAGCTTGAATGGCAGAAAAGAGACCCAGTACTTC.

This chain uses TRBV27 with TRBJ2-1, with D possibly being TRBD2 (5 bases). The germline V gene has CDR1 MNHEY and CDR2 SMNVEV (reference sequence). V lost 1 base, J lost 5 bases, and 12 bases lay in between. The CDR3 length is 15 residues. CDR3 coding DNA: TGTGCCAGCAGTTTATTTAGGGAGTTGCACAATGAGCAGTTCTTC. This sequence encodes CASSLFRELHNEQFF.

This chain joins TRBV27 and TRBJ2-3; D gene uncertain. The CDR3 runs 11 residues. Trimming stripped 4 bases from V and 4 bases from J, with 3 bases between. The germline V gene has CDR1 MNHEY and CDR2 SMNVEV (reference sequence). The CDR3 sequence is CASSYADTQYF. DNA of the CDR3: TGTGCCAGCAGTTACGCAGATACGCAGTATTTT.

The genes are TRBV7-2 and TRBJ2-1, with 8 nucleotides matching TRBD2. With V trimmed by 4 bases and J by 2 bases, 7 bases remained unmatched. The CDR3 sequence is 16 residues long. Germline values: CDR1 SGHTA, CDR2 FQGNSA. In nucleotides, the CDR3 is TGTGCCAGCAGCTCCCGGACTAGCCTACCCTACAATGAGCAGTTCTTC. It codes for CASSSRTSLPYNEQFF.

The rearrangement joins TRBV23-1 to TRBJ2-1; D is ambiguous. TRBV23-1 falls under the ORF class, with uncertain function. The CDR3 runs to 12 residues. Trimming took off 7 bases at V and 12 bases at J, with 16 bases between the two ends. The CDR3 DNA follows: TGCGCCAGCACTCTTGGGGAACGGGCGCAGTTCTTC. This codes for CASTLGERAQFF.

The CDR3, as DNA: TGTGCCAGCACCCCCGAGGGGGTTAATCAGCCCCAGCATTTT. Its protein product is CASTPEGVNQPQHF. The rearrangement uses TRBV21-1 and TRBJ1-5; the D call of TRBD1 is as the table states it, not checked on the DNA. TRBV21-1 is shown as a pseudogene. The CDR3 is made up of 14 amino acids.

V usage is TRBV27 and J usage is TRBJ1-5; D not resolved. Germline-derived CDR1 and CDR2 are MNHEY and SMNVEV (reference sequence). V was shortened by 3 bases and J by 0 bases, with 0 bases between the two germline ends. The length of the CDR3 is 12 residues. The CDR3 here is CASSFSNQPQHF. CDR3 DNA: TGTGCCAGCAGTTTTAGCAATCAGCCCCAGCATTTT.

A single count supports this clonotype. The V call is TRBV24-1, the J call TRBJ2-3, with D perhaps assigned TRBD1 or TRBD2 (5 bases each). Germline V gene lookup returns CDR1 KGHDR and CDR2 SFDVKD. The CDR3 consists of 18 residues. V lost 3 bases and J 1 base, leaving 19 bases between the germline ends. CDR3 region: CATSDRTFSWTGTDTQYF. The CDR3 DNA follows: TGTGCCACCAGTGATAGGACATTTTCTTGGACTGGCACAGATACGCAGTATTTT.

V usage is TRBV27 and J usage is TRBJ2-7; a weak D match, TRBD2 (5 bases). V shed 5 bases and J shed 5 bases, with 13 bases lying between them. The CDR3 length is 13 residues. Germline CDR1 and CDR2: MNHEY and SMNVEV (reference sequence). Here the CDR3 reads CASSVIGGNEQYF. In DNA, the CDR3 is TGTGCCAGCAGTGTAATAGGAGGAAACGAGCAGTACTTC.

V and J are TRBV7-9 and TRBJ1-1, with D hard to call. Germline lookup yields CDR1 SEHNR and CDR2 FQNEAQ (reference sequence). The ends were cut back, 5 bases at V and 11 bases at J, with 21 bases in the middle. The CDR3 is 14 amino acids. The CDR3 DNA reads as TGTGCCAGCAGCGACCCTCAGCGGGAGGTGGGGGCTTTCTTT. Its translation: CASSDPQREVGAFF.

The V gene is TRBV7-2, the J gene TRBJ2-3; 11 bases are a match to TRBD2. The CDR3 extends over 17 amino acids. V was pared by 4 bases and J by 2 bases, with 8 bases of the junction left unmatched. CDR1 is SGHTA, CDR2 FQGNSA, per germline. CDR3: CASSSRPGLAATDTQYF. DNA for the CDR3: TGTGCCAGCAGCTCGCGACCGGGACTAGCGGCCACAGATACGCAGTATTTT.

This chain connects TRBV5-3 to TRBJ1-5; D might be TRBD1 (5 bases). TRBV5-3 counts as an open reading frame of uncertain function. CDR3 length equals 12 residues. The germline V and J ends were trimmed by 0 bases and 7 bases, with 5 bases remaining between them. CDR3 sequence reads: CARSLGDQPQHF. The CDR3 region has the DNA TGTGCCAGAAGCTTGGGGGACCAGCCCCAGCATTTT.

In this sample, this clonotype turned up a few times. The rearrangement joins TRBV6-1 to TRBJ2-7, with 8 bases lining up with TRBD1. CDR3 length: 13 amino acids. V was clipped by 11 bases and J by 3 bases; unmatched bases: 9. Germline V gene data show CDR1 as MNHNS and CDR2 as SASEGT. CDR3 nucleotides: TGTGCCGCCACCCGGGACAGGTACTACGAGCAGTACTTC. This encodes CAATRDRYYEQYF.